This TCR beta chain was recorded in a study of T cell responses to AZD1222 COVID-19 vaccine. The study's findings and limits: Samples come after the peak T cell response, not at day 14. Reports say nearly half of spike-specific TCRs go after unmutated variant regions. In a largely white British group with more females than males, clonal diversity was possibly underestimated.

Assay used: immunoSEQ multiplex PCR; TCRdb lists only in-frame clones, some missing. The sample lists 40,000 to 50,000 clones, about 87% occurring once. Regarding this clone: Its antigen is still unknown.

The sequence derives from an adult who received the AZD1222 COVID-19 vaccine. The sequenced sample was peripheral blood, obtained 28 days after the second AZD1222 dose.

The CDR3 spells CASSERENLETQYF. The CDR3 nucleotides are TGTGCCAGCAGTGAAAGGGAAAATTTGGAGACCCAGTACTTC. The gene calls are TRBV25-1 and TRBJ2-5; D is unresolved. The CDR3 is 14 amino acids. Germline CDR1 and CDR2: MGHDK and SYGVNS. V was clipped by 2 bases and J by 5 bases, with 12 bases between them.